Shown below are 3 T cell receptor beta chains from a single sample sequenced in a study of shared clonotypes between healthy human individuals. CD45RO-negative cells were positively selected for CCR7, leaving out terminally differentiated effector memory CD45RA+ cells. Produced via immunoSEQ multiplex PCR; TCRdb's table is partial and in-frame only. The sample lists over 750,000 clones; 90% to 98% were seen once. The sequencing input was naive CD8+ T cells sorted from blood. The receptors derive from a man aged 30 to 45 in good health.

This chain uses TRBV29-1 with TRBJ1-3, with a possible D match to TRBD1 (6 bases). This CDR3 has 13 residues. V was clipped by 2 bases and J by 4 bases, with 9 bases between them. Per germline, CDR1 SQVTM and CDR2 ANQGSEA. CDR3 coding DNA: TGCAGCGTTGAAACAGGGTCCGGAAACACCATATATTTT. This codes for CSVETGSGNTIYF.

Remarks on this clone: Other nucleotide sequences in the sample specify the same CDR3. V usage is TRBV18 and J usage is TRBJ2-7, with TRBD2 identical over 10 bases. The V segment lost 3 bases and the J segment 4 bases; nucleotides outside the gene matches: 3. The CDR3 loop spans 14 amino acids. CDR1 and CDR2 from the germline V gene are KGHSH and LQKENI. The CDR3 reads CASSPRTSGYEQYF. DNA of the CDR3: TGTGCCAGCTCACCCCGGACTAGCGGATACGAGCAGTACTTC.

J is TRBJ1-4 and V is TRBV9; 7 nucleotides agree with TRBD1. Germline loops: CDR1 SGDLS, CDR2 YYNGEE. CDR3 length equals 18 residues. The V segment lost 3 bases and the J segment 4 bases; nucleotides outside the gene matches: 15. The CDR3 DNA reads TGTGCCAGCAGCGCCACCGGGACAGAGCTGAAGATTAATGAAAAACTGTTTTTT. This sequence encodes CASSATGTELKINEKLFF.